This TCR beta chain was found in a study of T cell responses to AZD1222 COVID-19 vaccine. This CDR3 is 11 amino acids long. The V and J ends lost 1 base and 11 bases respectively, with 11 bases between them. The germline CDR1 and CDR2 sequences are DFQATT and SNEGSKA (reference sequence). Pooling was applied to second doses at about 4 or about 12 weeks. In the case of this clone: Antigen specificity is unknown.

This table comes from immunoSEQ multiplex PCR, and its TCRdb copy is limited to in-frame clones, with some not included. The sample includes over 85,000 clones, roughly 89% of them seen just once. Study-wide results and caveats: CD4 TCRs associated with vaccination spanned spike, dominating at 160-218 and 743-854. The sample set comprised mostly white British donors with more females, and clonal diversity was possibly underestimated. No day 14 peak samples; only post-peak repertoires were characterized.

This chain links TRBV20-1 with TRBJ1-1, with D perhaps matching TRBD1 (5 bases). This receptor was taken from an adult who received the AZD1222 COVID-19 vaccine. The material sequenced was peripheral blood, taken 28 days after the second AZD1222 dose. DNA of the CDR3: TGCAGTGCTAGAGTGTCAGGGTGGGCTTTCTTT. This gives the protein CSARVSGWAFF.